This TCR beta chain was observed in a study of blood T cell repertoires in COVID-19. Germline lookup yields CDR1 SEHNR and CDR2 FQNEAQ (reference sequence). The CDR3 is 16 residues long. The V segment lost 5 bases and the J segment 0 bases; nucleotides outside the gene matches: 5. Under the authors' procedure: From reference gene primer amplification, estimates of nucleated cell counts were derived. The data were produced by immunoSEQ multiplex PCR, yet TCRdb's version contains in-frame clones alone and is incomplete. Clone size and the V and J calls come from that table; the DNA yielded D and trimming. The sample consists of about 100,000 clones, 75% to 90% of them appearing once.

V is TRBV7-9 and J is TRBJ2-1; 9 nucleotides align to TRBD2. The TCR originated in a man aged 55 to 70 with acute or convalescent COVID-19. Sequenced sample: peripheral blood. Here the CDR3 reads CASSPRLADSYNEQFF. DNA for the CDR3: TGTGCCAGCAGCCCCAGACTAGCGGACTCCTACAATGAGCAGTTCTTC.